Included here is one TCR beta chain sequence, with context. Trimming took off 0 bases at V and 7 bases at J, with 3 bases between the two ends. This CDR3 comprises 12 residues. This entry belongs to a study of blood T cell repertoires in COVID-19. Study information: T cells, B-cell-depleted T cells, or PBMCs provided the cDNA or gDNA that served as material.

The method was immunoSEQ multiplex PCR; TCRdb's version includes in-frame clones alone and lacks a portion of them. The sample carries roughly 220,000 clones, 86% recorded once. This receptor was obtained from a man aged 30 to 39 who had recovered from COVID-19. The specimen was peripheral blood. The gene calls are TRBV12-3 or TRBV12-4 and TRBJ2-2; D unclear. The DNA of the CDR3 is TGTGCCAGCAGTTTAGCCGTCGGGGAGCTGTTTTTT. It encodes CASSLAVGELFF.